This TCR beta chain was retrieved from a study of cytomegalovirus exposure and HLA in healthy donors. Study-wide results and limits: One cluster of highly shared sequence variants probably arose as a sequencing artifact. Previously analyzed data showed that most TCR beta V segments were productive at a frequency of about 87% or about 30%.

There are 13 residues in the CDR3. Germline trimming cut 2 bases from V and 6 bases from J; bases unmatched to any gene: 3. Germline loops: CDR1 SGHDT, CDR2 YYEEEE. Each of the donors was a healthy bone marrow donor. Whereas donors were nominally healthy upon sampling, unrecorded immune exposures were probable. As regards this clone: No antigen is known for it.

The PCR contained 60 Vbeta and 13 Jbeta primers. The protocol was immunoSEQ multiplex PCR, while the TCRdb copy is restricted to in-frame clones and leaves out a portion. Among hundreds of thousands of clones listed, under 70% were seen once. Sequenced input: PBMCs. The chain is built from TRBV5-6 and TRBJ1-1; 8 bases are a match to TRBD1. This TCR was sampled from a man between 35 and 55 years old in good health and CMV-seropositive. The CDR3 loop reads CASSFDRGAEAFF. CDR3 sequence (DNA): TGTGCCAGCAGCTTTGACAGGGGCGCTGAAGCTTTCTTT.